This T cell receptor beta chain was sequenced in a study of cytomegalovirus exposure and HLA in healthy donors. Across the whole study: An analysis done earlier identified fewer than 140 million unique TCR beta sequences from about 179 million T cells.

The study ran its PCR with 60 Vbeta and 13 Jbeta primers. Using immunoSEQ multiplex PCR, the repertoire was profiled, and TCRdb retains in-frame clones only, with some absent. This table holds more than 110,000 clones, about 80% found once. Worth noting for this clone: Antigen: not known.

Findings of the study overall: Accounts indicate the classifier identified cytomegalovirus status with strong specificity and sensitivity.

The source is a man under 40 in good health and CMV-seropositive. The sequencing sample was made of PBMCs.

The CDR3 spells CASSRGDEQFF. The DNA of the CDR3 is TGTGCCAGCAGCAGGGGTGATGAGCAGTTCTTC. The chain employs TRBV5-4 and TRBJ2-1, with D maybe TRBD1 (5 bases). CDR3 length: 11 amino acids. The V end lost 4 bases, the J end lost 8 bases, and 7 bases lay between the germline ends. Germline CDR1 and CDR2: SGHNT and YYREEE (reference sequence).